This T cell receptor (beta chain) was observed in a study of T cell responses to AZD1222 COVID-19 vaccine (dated by TCRdb to about 2021). At the level of the whole study: AZD1222 recipients given second doses at about 4 weeks or at about 12 weeks were pooled, since spike-specific TCR depth and breadth were not found to differ between the two schedules. A total of approximately 240 trial participants underwent TCR sequencing, of whom about 210 received two doses of AZD1222 and about 25 received two doses of the MenACWY control vaccine. Trial participants were enrolled by age into subgroups of 18-55, 56-69 and 70-plus years, and around 150, 29 and 61 TCR-sequenced participants, respectively, were included in these subgroups.

The CDR3 regions of human TCRbeta chains were subjected to immunosequencing. The original pipeline was this. TCRs in the repertoires were compared against a reference library of SARS-CoV-2-specific TCRs that had been generated with the MIRA antigen-specificity platform. Breadth was defined as the fraction of unique TCRs that were SARS-CoV-2-associated, and depth was defined as the fraction of total T cells that were SARS-CoV-2-associated. Using the MIRA data, each spike-specific TCR was assigned both to the spike region to which the TCR was reactive and to a CD4 or CD8 class. Log10-transformed breadth and depth values were compared by one-way ANOVA with Sidak's multiple comparisons tests. In TCRdb, the immuneACCESS table is reduced to in-frame sequences with V and J assigned. These tables do not hold every clone; where another copy was compared, an unresolved V gene accounts for under half, and the others remain unexplained. The V and J calls and clone size come from that table; D and trimming were worked out from the DNA. The sample table holds around 110,000 clones, of which 65% to 85% were seen once. The ten largest clonotypes hold about 9.4% of the sample.

Concerning this clone: Its antigen has not been determined. No base quality values were provided; no much bigger clone lies one nucleotide off.

Reading the label with the study, this specimen's time point is: baseline before first vaccination. Vaccinee samples were obtained from the UK trials COV001 and COV002, which included a single-blind randomized controlled phase 2/3 trial of AZD1222 (ChAdOx1 nCoV-19) in healthy adults. For TCRbeta chain sequencing, PBMC samples were collected from trial participants at day 0 and at day 28 after the second dose. The paper as a whole reports these results and caveats: No day 14 peak-response samples were available, so repertoires were characterized only after the peak T cell response. Conclusions about previously exposed vaccinees were limited because only five to seven AZD1222 recipients were SARS-CoV-2 seropositive at baseline. In the small 56-69-year group, the increase in depth fell short of significance, most likely because of low power. CD4 TCRs associated with the vaccine covered the entire spike protein, and the dominant responses were in regions 160-218 and 743-854. After two AZD1222 doses, both the breadth and the depth of spike-specific TCRs were significantly higher than at day 0 and than in MenACWY recipients. Participants were mostly white British and included more females than males, and it was suggested by the authors that clonal diversity may have been underestimated. Nearly half of unique spike-specific TCRs reportedly recognized epitopes outside regions mutated in the B.1.351 and B.1.1.7 variants.

Including the terminal cysteine and phenylalanine, the CDR3 comprises 13 residues. The sequence is cut down to CDR3 DNA, 39 bases in frame from base 1. The germline V gene supplies CDR1 MDHEN and CDR2 SYDVKM. Between the V and J ends, shortened by 6 bases and 9 bases respectively, the junction contains 17 bases. The receptor chain draws on TRBV28 and TRBJ1-2, with the identity of the D gene unclear. The sample consisted of peripheral blood, taken on day 0 of AZD1222 vaccination. The clonotype originates from an adult in good health. The CDR3 protein sequence reads: CASRGVGINRYTF. Here is the DNA: TGTGCCAGCAGAGGAGTCGGTATCAATCGCTACACCTTC.